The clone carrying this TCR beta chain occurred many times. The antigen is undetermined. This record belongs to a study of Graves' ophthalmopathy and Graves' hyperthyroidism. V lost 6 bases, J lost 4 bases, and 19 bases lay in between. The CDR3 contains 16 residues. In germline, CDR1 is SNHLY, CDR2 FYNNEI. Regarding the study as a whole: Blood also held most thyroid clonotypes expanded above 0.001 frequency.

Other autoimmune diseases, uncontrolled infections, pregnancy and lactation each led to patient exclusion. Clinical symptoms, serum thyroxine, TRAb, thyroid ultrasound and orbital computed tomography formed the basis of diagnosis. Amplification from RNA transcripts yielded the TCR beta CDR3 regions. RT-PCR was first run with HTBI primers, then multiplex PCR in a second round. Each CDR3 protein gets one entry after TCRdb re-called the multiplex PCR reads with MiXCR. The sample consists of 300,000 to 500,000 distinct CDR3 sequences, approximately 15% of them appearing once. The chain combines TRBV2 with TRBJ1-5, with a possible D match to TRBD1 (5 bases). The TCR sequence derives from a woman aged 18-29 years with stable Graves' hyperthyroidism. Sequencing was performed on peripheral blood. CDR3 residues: CASSLSPGTVNQPQHF. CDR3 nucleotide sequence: TGTGCCAGCAGCTTATCCCCCGGGACGGTGAATCAGCCCCAGCATTTT.